The 12 T cell receptor beta chains reported below all come from one sample, sequenced in a study of blood T cell repertoires in COVID-19. Assay used: immunoSEQ multiplex PCR; TCRdb lists only in-frame clones, some missing. The sample yields some 300,000 clones, 75% to 90% seen once. The source material was peripheral blood. These receptor sequences come from a woman aged 50 to 65 with COVID-19, enrolled during active disease.

The rearrangement uses TRBV6-1 and TRBJ2-3; D perhaps matches TRBD2 (6 bases). This CDR3 comprises 18 residues. CDR1 MNHNS and CDR2 SASEGT come from the germline V gene. V lost 2 bases to trimming and J lost 1 base, with 19 bases between them. The CDR3, as DNA: TGTGCCAGCAGTGAATTTTCCGGGAGTCGCGGTGGCACAGATACGCAGTATTTT. Translation: CASSEFSGSRGGTDTQYF.

This chain uses TRBV3-1 (or the pseudogene TRBV3-2) with TRBJ2-6; 7 nucleotides line up with TRBD1. CDR3 length: 15 amino acids. V lost 6 bases and J lost 2; bases outside the gene matches: 4. Germline values: CDR1 LGHDT, CDR2 YNNKEL (reference sequence). The CDR3 DNA is TGTGCCAGCAGTCATACAGGGGCTGGGGCCAACGTCCTGACTTTC. This codes for CASSHTGAGANVLTF.

The CDR3, as DNA: TGCGCCAGCAGTTTGAGATTAGCGGGAGTCACGGAGCAGTTCTTC. Its protein is CASSLRLAGVTEQFF. V gene TRBV5-1 combines with J gene TRBJ2-1; 9 bases fit TRBD2. The CDR3 runs 15 residues. V lost 5 bases and J lost 10; bases outside the gene matches: 13. Germline CDR1 SGHRS, CDR2 YFSETQ.

The chain is built from TRBV19 and TRBJ2-7; 9 bases match TRBD2. After removal of 9 bases from V and 5 bases from J, the junction contained 14 bases not matched to a gene. Germline values: CDR1 LNHDA, CDR2 SQIVND (reference sequence). This CDR3 has 15 residues. CDR3 DNA sequence: TGTGCCAGCACCACTCGACGTAGCGGGAGCAACGAGCAGTACTTC. Its protein product is CASTTRRSGSNEQYF. Looking up the rest from reference TRBV19 and TRBJ2-7 gives the full variable domain: DGGITQSPKYLFRKEGQNVTLSCEQNLNHDAMYWYRQDPGQGLRLIYYSQIVNDFQKGDIAEGYSVSREKKESFPLTVTSAQKNPTAFYLCASTTRRSGSNEQYFGPGTRLTVT.

V gene TRBV27 combines with J gene TRBJ2-5; D might be TRBD1 (6 bases). This CDR3 is built from 13 residues. Trimming left V 2 bases short and J 8 bases short, with 12 bases between. Germline V gene lookup returns CDR1 MNHEY and CDR2 SMNVEV (reference sequence). The CDR3 DNA reads as TGTGCCAGCAGTTTAGGGACAACAGAAACCCAGTACTTC. Its protein product is CASSLGTTETQYF.

V usage is TRBV10-3 and J usage is TRBJ2-5; D possibly corresponds to TRBD2 (5 bases). Trimming cost V 9 bases and J 5 bases, with 10 bases left between them. The length of the CDR3 is 11 residues. The germline V gene has CDR1 ENHRY and CDR2 SYGVKD. The CDR3 DNA is TGTGCCATGAGCCCGGGGGAGACCCAGTACTTC. Translated, it gives CAMSPGETQYF.

This clone has a single count. J is TRBJ1-3 and V is TRBV18; maybe TRBD1 (6 bases). Germline values: CDR1 KGHSH, CDR2 LQKENI. This CDR3 comprises 15 residues. V lost 4 bases and J 0 bases, leaving 10 bases between the germline ends. The CDR3 coding sequence is TGTGCCAGCTCACGGACAGAGGGCTCTGGAAACACCATATATTTT. It translates to CASSRTEGSGNTIYF.

V and J are TRBV5-5 and TRBJ1-6, with a tentative D call TRBD1 (5 bases). Looked up from germline, CDR1 is SGHKS and CDR2 is YYEKEE (reference sequence). The CDR3 length is 15 residues. The ends were cut back, 0 bases at V and 6 bases at J, with 10 bases in the middle. The CDR3, as DNA: TGTGCCAGCAGCTTGGAGGTTAGGGGTAATTCACCCCTCCACTTT. Protein product: CASSLEVRGNSPLHF.

This chain links TRBV27 with TRBJ1-2; D unresolved. Per the germline V gene, CDR1 is MNHEY and CDR2 is SMNVEV (reference sequence). This CDR3 spans 14 amino acids. V lost 4 bases and J 1 base, leaving 10 bases between the germline ends. CDR3: CASSYNGVNYGYTF. The CDR3 coding sequence is TGTGCCAGCAGTTATAATGGAGTTAACTATGGCTACACCTTC.

The J gene is TRBJ2-5, the V gene TRBV5-4, with D maybe TRBD1 (5 bases). V lost 1 base and J 3 bases, leaving 7 bases between the germline ends. From germline, CDR1 is SGHNT and CDR2 YYREEE (reference sequence). This CDR3 comprises 13 residues. CDR3 residues: CASSLLQEETQYF. The CDR3 DNA reads TGTGCCAGCAGCTTGTTACAGGAAGAGACCCAGTACTTC.

This chain links TRBV6-5 with TRBJ2-1; D is possibly TRBD2 (7 bases). V lost 2 bases to trimming and J lost 6 bases, with 17 bases between them. The CDR3 totals 16 residues. The germline V gene has CDR1 MNHEY and CDR2 SVGAGI. CDR3 sequence reads: CASSYTSGEGGNEQFF. CDR3 nucleotides: TGTGCCAGCAGTTACACGTCGGGGGAGGGGGGCAATGAGCAGTTCTTC.

The chain couples TRBV28 to TRBJ1-5, with 7 nucleotides matching TRBD1. This CDR3 is 15 amino acids long. Germline assignment: CDR1 MDHEN and CDR2 SYDVKM. With V trimmed by 5 bases and J by 2 bases, 6 bases remained unmatched. The CDR3 DNA sequence: TGTGCCAGCAGTCCTCTCGGACAGGGCAATCAGCCCCAGCATTTT. Its protein is CASSPLGQGNQPQHF.